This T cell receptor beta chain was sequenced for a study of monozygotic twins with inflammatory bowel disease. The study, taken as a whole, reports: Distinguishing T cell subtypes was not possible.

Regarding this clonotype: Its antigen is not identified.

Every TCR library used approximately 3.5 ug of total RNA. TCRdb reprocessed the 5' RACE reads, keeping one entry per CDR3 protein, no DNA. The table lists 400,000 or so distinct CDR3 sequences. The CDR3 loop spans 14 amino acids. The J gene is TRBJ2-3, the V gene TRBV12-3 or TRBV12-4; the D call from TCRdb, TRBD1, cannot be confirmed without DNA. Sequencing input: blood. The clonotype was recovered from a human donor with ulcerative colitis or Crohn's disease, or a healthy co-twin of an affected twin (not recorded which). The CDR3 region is CASRPGGGTPTQYF.